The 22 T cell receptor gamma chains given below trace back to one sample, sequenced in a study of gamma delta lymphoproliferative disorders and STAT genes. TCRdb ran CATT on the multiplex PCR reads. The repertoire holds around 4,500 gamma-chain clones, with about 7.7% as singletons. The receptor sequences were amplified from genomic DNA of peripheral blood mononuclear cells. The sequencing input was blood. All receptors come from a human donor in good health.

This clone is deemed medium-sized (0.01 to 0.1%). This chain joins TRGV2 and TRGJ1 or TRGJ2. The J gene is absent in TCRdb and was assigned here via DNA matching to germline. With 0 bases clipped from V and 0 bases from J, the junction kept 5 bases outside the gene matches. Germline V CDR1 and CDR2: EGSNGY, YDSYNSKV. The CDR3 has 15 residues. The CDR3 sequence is CATWDGISNYYKKLF. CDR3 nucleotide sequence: TGTGCCACCTGGGACGGGATTTCGAATTATTATAAGAAACTCTTT.

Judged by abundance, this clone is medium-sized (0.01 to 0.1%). The CDR3 spells CATWDSPTGWFKIF. The CDR3 nucleotides read TGTGCCACCTGGGATAGCCCCACTGGTTGGTTCAAGATATTT. The chain recombines TRGV8 with TRGJP1. The J gene, missing from TCRdb, was assigned here through DNA to germline matching. The trim removed 1 base at V and 3 bases at J, leaving 2 bases unmatched. The germline gives CDR1 VENAVY, CDR2 YDSYNSRV. The CDR3 sequence is 14 residues long.

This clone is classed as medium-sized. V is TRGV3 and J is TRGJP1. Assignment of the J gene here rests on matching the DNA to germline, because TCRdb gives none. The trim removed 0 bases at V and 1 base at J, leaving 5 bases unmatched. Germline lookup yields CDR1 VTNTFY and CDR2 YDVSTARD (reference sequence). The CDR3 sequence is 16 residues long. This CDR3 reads CATWDRAITTGWFKIF. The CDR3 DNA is TGTGCCACCTGGGACAGGGCTATTACCACTGGTTGGTTCAAGATATTT.

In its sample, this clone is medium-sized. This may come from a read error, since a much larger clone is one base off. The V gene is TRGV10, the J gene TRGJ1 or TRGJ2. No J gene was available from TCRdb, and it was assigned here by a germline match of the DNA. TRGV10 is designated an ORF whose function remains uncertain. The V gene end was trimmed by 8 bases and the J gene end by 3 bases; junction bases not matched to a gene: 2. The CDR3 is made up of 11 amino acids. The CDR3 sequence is CAAWAYYKKLF. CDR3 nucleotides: TGTGCTGCGTGGGCTTATTATAAGAAACTCTTT.

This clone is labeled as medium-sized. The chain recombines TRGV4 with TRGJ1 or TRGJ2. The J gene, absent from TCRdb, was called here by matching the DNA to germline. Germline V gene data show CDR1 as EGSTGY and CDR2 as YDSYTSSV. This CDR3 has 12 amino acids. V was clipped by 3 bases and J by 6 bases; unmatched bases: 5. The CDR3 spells CATWDRGYKKLF. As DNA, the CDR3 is TGTGCCACCTGGGATCGGGGTTATAAGAAACTCTTT.

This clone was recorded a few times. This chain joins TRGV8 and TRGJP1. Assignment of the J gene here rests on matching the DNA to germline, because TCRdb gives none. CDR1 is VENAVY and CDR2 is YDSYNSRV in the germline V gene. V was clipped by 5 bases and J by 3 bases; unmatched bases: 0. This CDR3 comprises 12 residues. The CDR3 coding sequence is TGTGCCACCTGGGCCACTGGTTGGTTCAAGATATTT. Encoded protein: CATWATGWFKIF.

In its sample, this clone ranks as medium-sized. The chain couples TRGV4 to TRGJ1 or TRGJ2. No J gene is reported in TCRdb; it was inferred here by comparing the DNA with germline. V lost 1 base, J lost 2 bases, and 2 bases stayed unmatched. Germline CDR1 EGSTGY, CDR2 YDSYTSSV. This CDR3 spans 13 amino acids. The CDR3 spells CATWDGYYYKKLF. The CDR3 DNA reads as TGTGCCACCTGGGATGGTTATTATTATAAGAAACTCTTT.

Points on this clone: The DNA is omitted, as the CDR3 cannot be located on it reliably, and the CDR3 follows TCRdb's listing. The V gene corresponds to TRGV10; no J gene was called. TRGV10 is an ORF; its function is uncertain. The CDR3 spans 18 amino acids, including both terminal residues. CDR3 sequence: CAAWGLIIRNSLAVEQHF.

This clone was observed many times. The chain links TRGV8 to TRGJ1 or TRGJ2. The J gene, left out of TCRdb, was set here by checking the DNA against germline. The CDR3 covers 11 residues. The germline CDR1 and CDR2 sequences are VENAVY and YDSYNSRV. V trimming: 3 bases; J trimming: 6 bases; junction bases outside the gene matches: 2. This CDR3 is CATWDVYKKLF. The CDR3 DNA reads TGTGCCACCTGGGATGTTTATAAGAAACTCTTT.

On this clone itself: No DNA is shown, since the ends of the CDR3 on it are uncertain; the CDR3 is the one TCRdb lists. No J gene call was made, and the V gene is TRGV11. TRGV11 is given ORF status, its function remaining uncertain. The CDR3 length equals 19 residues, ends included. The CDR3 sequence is CTTVPAGLRRVTTGWFKIF.

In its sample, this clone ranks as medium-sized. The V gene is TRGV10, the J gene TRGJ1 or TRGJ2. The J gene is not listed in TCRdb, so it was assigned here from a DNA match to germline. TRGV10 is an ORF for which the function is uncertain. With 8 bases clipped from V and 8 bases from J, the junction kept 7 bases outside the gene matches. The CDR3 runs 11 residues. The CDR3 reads CAAWDQDKKLF. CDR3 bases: TGTGCTGCGTGGGATCAGGATAAGAAACTCTTT.

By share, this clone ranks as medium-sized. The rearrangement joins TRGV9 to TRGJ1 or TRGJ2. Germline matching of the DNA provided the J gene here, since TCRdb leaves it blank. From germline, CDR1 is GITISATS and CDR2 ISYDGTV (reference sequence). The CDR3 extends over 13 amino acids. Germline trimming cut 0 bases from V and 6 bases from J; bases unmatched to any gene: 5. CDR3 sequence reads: CALWEVRGYKKLF. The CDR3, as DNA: TGTGCCTTGTGGGAGGTGCGAGGTTATAAGAAACTCTTT.

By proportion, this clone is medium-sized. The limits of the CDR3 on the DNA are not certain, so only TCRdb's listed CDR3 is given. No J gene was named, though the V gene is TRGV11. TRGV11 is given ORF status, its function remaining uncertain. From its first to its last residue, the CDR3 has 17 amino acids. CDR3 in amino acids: CTTVPAGLGTAGWFKIF.

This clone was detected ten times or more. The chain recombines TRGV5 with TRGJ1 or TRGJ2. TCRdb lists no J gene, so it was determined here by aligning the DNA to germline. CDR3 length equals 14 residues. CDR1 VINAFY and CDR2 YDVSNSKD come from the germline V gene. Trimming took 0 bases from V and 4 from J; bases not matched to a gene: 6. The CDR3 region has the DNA TGTGCCACCTGGGACAGGCCGAGGTATTATAAGAAACTCTTT. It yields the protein CATWDRPRYYKKLF.

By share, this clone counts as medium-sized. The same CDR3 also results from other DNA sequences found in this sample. The CDR3 nucleotides read TGTGCCACCTGGGACGGGCCCCTAGATTATTATAAGAAACTCTTT. This sequence encodes CATWDGPLDYYKKLF. The chain combines TRGV2 with TRGJ1 or TRGJ2. TCRdb leaves out the J gene; it was filled in here by matching the DNA to germline. The germline gives CDR1 EGSNGY, CDR2 YDSYNSKV. The CDR3 sequence is 15 residues long. The V gene end was trimmed by 0 bases and the J gene end by 2 bases; junction bases not matched to a gene: 7.

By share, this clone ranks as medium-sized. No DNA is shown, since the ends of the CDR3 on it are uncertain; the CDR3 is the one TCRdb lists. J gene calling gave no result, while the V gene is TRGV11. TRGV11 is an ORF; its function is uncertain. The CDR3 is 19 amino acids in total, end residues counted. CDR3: CTTVPAGLGTDTTGWFKIF.

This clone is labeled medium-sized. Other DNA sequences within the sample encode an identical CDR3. The CDR3 sequence: CATWDGTYYKKLF. In DNA, the CDR3 is TGTGCCACCTGGGACGGAACCTATTATAAGAAACTCTTT. The chain has TRGV2 and TRGJ1 or TRGJ2. The J gene was not available in TCRdb and was assigned here by matching the DNA to germline segments. Trimming at V came to 1 base and at J to 4 bases, leaving 4 bases not matched to a gene. The CDR3 consists of 13 residues. Germline V gene data show CDR1 as EGSNGY and CDR2 as YDSYNSKV.

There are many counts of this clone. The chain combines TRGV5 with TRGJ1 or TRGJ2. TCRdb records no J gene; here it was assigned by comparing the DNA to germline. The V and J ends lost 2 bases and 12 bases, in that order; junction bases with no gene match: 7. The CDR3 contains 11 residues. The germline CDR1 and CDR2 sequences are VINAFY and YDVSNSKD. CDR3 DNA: TGTGCCACCTGGGACAAAGGTATGAAACTCTTT. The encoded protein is CATWDKGMKLF.

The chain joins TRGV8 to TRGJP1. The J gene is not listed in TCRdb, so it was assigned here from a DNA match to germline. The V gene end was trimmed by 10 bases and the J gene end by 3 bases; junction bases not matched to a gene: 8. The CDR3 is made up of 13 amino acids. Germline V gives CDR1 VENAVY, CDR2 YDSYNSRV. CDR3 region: CATGGPTGWFKIF. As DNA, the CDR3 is TGTGCCACTGGGGGGCCCACTGGTTGGTTCAAGATATTT.

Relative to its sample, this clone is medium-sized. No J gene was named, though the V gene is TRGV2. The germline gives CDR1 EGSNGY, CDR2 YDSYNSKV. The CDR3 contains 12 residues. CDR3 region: CATWDAQERELF. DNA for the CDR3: TGTGCCACCTGGGACGCGCAGGAGAGGGAACTCTTT.

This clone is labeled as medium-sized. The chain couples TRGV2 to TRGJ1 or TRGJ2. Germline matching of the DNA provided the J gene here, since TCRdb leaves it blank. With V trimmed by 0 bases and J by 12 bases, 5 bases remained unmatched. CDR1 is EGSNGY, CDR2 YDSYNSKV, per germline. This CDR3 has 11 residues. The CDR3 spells CATWDGPGKLF. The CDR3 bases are TGTGCCACCTGGGACGGGCCGGGGAAACTCTTT.

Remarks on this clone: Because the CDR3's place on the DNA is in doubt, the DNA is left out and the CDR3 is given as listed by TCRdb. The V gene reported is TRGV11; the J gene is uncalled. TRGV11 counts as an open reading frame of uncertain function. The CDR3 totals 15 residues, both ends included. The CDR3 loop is CTTVPAGLGGYKKLF.